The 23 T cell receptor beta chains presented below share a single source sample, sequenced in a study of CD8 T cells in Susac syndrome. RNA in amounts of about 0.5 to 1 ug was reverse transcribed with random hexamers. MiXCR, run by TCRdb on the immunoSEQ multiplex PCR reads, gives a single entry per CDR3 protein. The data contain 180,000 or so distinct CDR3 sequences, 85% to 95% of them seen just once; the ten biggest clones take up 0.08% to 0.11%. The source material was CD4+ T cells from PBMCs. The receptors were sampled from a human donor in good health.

This chain's CDR3 is CASSYSRNNQPQHF. The CDR3 DNA is TGTGCCAGCAGTTACAGCAGAAACAATCAGCCCCAGCATTTT. The chain links TRBV6-2 or TRBV6-3 to TRBJ1-5; no definite D call. This CDR3 comprises 14 residues. Trimming shortened V by 2 bases and J by 3 bases, and 8 bases separated the two germline ends. The germline gives CDR1 MNHEY, CDR2 SVGEGT.

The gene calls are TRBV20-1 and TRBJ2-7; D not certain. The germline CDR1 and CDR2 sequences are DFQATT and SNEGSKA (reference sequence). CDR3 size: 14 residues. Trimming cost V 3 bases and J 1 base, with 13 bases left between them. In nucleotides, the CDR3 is TGCAGTGCTAGTAGCACCGGAGTATCCTACGAGCAGTACGTC. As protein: CSASSTGVSYEQYV.

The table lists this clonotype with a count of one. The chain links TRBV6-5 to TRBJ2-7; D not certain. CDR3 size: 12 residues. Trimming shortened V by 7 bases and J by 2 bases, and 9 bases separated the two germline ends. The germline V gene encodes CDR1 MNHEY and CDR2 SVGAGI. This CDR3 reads CASIGIPYEQYV. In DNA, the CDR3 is TGTGCCAGCATCGGCATTCCCTACGAGCAGTACGTC.

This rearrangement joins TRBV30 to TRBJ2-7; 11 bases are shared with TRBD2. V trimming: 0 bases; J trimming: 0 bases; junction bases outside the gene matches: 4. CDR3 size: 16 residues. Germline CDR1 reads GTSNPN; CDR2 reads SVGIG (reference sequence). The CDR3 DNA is TGTGCCTGGAGTGTACCTCTAGCGGGAGGCTCCTACGAGCAGTACGTC. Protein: CAWSVPLAGGSYEQYV.

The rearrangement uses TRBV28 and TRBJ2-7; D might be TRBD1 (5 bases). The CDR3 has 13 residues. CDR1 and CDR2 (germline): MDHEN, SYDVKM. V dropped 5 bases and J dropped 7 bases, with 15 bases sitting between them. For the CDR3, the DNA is TGTGCCAGCAGTCCCCCCGACAGCCGTGAGCAGTACGTC. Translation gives CASSPPDSREQYV.

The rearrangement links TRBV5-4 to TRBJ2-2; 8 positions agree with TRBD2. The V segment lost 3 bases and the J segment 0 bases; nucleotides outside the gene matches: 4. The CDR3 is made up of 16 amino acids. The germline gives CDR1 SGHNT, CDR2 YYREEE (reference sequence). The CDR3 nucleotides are TGTGCCAGCAGCTCGCGGCGGGGGGCGAACACCGGGGAGCTGTTTTTT. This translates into CASSSRRGANTGELFF.

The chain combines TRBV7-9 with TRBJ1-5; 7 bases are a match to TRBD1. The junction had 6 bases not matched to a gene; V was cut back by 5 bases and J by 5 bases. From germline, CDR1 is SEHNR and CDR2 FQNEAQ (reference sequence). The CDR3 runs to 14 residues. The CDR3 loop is CASSRGDSDQPQHF. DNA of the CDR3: TGTGCCAGCAGCCGTGGGGACAGCGATCAGCCCCAGCATTTT.

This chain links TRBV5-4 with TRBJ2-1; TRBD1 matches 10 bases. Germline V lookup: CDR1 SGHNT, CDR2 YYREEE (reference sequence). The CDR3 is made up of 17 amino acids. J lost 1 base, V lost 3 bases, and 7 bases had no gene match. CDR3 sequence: CASSSPRDRGSYNEQFF. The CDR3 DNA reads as TGTGCCAGCAGCTCACCCCGGGACAGGGGATCCTACAATGAGCAGTTCTTC.

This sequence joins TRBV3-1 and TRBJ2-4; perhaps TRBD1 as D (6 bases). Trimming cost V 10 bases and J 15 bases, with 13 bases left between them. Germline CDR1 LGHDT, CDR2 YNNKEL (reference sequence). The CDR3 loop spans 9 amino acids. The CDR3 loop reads CANRQALYF. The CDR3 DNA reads TGTGCCAACCGACAGGCTCTGTACTTC. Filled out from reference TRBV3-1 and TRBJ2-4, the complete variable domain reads DTAVSQTPKYLVTQMGNDKSIKCEQNLGHDTMYWYKQDSKKFLKIMFSYNNKELIINETVPNRFSPKSPDKAHLNLHINSLELGDSAVYFCANRQALYFGAGTRLSVL.

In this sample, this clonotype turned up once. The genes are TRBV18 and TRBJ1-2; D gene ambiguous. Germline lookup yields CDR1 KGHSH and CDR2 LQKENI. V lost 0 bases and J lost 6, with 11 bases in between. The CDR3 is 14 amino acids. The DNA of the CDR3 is TGTGCCAGCTCACCACCCTGGGGATCCCATGGCTACACCTTC. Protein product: CASSPPWGSHGYTF.

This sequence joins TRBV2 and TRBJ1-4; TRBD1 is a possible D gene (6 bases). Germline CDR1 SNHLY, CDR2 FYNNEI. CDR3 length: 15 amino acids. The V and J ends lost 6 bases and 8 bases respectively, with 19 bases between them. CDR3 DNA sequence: TGTGCCAGCAGCCTAAACGATAAGCAGGGGGAAAAACTGTTTTTT. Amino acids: CASSLNDKQGEKLFF.

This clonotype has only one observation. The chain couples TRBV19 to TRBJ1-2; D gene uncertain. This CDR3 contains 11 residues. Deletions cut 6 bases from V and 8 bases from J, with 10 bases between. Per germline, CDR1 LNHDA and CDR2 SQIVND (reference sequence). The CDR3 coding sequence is TGTGCCAGTAGCTACGACGGGGGCTACACCTTC. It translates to CASSYDGGYTF.

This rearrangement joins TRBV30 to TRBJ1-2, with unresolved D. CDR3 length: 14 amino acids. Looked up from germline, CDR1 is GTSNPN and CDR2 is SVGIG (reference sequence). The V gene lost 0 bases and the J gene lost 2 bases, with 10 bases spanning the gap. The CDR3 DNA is TGTGCCTGGAGTGTGGTTAGGCTGAACTATGGCTACACCTTC. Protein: CAWSVVRLNYGYTF. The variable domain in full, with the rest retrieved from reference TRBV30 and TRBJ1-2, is SQTIHQWPATLVQPVGSPLSLECTVEGTSNPNLYWYRQAAGRGLQLLFYSVGIGQISSEVPQNLSASRPQDRQFILSSKKLLLSDSGFYLCAWSVVRLNYGYTFGSGTRLTVV.

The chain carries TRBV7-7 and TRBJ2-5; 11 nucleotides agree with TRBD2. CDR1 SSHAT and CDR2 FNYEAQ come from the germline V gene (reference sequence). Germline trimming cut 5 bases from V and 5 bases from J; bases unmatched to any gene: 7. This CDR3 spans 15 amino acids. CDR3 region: CASSTRLAGFETQYF. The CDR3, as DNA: TGTGCCAGCAGCACCCGACTAGCGGGGTTTGAGACCCAGTACTTC.

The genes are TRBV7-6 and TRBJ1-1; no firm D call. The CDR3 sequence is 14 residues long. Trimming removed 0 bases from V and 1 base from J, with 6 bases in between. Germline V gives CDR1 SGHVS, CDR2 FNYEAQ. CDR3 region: CASSLATENTEAFF. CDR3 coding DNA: TGTGCCAGCAGCTTAGCGACCGAGAACACTGAAGCTTTCTTT.

The CDR3 nucleotides read TGTGCCAGCAGCTTAGGAGTAGCTCGGGAGCAGTTCTTC. It yields the protein CASSLGVAREQFF. The rearrangement uses TRBV7-3 and TRBJ2-1; D is unclear. The CDR3 is 13 amino acids. Germline V gene sequence: CDR1 SGHTA, CDR2 FQGTGA. V lost 2 bases, J lost 10 bases, and 12 bases lay in between.

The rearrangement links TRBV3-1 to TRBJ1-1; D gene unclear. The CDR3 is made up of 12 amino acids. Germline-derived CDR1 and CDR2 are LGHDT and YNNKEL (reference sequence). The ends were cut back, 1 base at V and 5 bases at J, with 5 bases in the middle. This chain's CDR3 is CASSQVETEAFF. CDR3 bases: TGTGCCAGCAGCCAAGTGGAAACTGAAGCTTTCTTT.

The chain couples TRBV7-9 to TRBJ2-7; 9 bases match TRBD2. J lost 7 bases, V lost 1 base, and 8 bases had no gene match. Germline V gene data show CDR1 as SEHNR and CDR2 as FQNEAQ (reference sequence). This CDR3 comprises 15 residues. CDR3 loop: CASSLVVLAGVEQYF. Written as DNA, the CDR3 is TGTGCCAGCAGCTTAGTTGTTTTAGCGGGGGTTGAGCAGTACTTC.

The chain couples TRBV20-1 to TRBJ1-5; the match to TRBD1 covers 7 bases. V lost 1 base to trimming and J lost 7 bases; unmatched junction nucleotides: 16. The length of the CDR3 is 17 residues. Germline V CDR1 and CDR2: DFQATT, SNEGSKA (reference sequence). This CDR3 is CSARGPGQLLVGQPQHF. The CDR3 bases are TGCAGTGCTAGAGGACCGGGACAGCTATTGGTCGGGCAGCCCCAGCATTTT.

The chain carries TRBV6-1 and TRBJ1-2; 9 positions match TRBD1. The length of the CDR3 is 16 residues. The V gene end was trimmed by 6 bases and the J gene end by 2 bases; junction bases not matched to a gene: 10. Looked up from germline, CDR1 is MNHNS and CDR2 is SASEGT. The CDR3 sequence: CASRQGAQAINYGYTF. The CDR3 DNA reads TGTGCCAGCAGACAGGGGGCCCAAGCGATAAACTATGGCTACACCTTC.

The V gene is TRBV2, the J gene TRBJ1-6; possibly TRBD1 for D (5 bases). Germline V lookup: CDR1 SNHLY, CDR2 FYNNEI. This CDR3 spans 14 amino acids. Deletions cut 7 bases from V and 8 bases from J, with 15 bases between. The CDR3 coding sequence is TGTGCCAGCAATAGCCGACAGACAGATTCACCCCTCCACTTT. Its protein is CASNSRQTDSPLHF.

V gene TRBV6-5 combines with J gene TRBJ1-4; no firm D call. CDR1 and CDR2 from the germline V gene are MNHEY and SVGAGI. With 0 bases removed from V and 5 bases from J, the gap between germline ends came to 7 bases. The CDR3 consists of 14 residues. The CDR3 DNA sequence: TGTGCCAGCAGTTACTCGAGAGAGAATGAAAAACTGTTTTTT. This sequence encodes CASSYSRENEKLFF.

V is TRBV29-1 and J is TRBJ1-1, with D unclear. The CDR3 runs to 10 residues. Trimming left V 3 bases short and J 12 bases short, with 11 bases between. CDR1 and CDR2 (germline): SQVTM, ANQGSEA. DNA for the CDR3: TGCAGCGTTGATGAGGCCGCTCCTTTCTTT. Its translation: CSVDEAAPFF.